A selection of T cell receptor beta chains follows, all from one sample in a study of T cell clones after liver transplantation. Clones were read by immunoSEQ multiplex PCR, and TCRdb kept only the in-frame ones, dropping some. The sample shows over 100,000 clones, about 81% of them seen only once. The sequenced sample was CD4+ T cells from blood, obtained before liver transplant. The receptors stem from a human donor who received a liver transplant. CDR3s include the opening cysteine and the closing phenylalanine or tryptophan. The D gene is left open where the match is weak. The size field is filled for only some rows; it gives once, few, many or a size class.

abundance	d_gene	len	v_gene	j_gene	CDR3aa	CDR3nt
-	TRBD1	15	TRBV18	TRBJ2-1	CASLSDRGRDNEQFF	TGTGCCAGCTTATCCGACAGGGGGCGGGACAATGAGCAGTTCTTC
-	-	16	TRBV7-9	TRBJ2-3	CASRSDSPPQGDTQYF	TGTGCCAGCAGATCGGACAGTCCCCCACAAGGAGATACGCAGTATTTT
-	TRBD1	14	TRBV6-5	TRBJ1-4	CASSRGYGNEKLFF	TGTGCCAGCAGCAGGGGGTACGGTAATGAAAAACTGTTTTTT
-	-	15	TRBV6-5	TRBJ1-1	CASSNSRGRSTEAFF	TGTGCCAGCAGTAACTCAAGGGGGAGGAGCACTGAAGCTTTCTTT
-	TRBD1	13	TRBV28	TRBJ1-5	CAGGAGGNQPQHF	TGTGCCGGAGGGGCAGGGGGAAATCAGCCCCAGCATTTT
-	TRBD1	13	TRBV19	TRBJ1-2	CASSILGQYGYTF	TGTGCCAGTAGTATCCTGGGACAGTATGGCTACACCTTC
-	TRBD2	15	TRBV27	TRBJ2-1	CASRSGRGTYNEQFF	TGTGCCAGCAGGAGCGGGAGGGGCACCTACAATGAGCAGTTCTTC
-	-	13	TRBV21-1	TRBJ1-4	CASSTQRDEKLFF	TGTGCCAGCAGCACCCAAAGGGATGAAAAACTGTTTTTT
-	-	14	TRBV2	TRBJ2-2	CASSVNGGTGELFF	TGTGCCAGCAGTGTTAATGGGGGCACCGGGGAGCTGTTTTTT
-	-	13	TRBV5-1	TRBJ2-7	CASSSDISYEQYF	TGCGCCAGCAGCTCAGACATTTCCTACGAGCAGTACTTC
-	TRBD2	15	TRBV4-1	TRBJ2-7	CASSRGLAGSYEQYF	TGCGCCAGCAGCCGTGGTTTAGCGGGGAGCTACGAGCAGTACTTC
-	TRBD2	15	TRBV7-3	TRBJ2-5	CASSLTLAGAETQYF	TGTGCCAGCAGCTTAACGCTAGCGGGAGCAGAGACCCAGTACTTC
once	-	11	TRBV18	TRBJ2-5	CASSPTETQYF	TGTGCCAGCTCACCAACGGAGACCCAGTACTTC
-	-	14	TRBV4-1	TRBJ1-4	CASSQSTRNEKLFF	TGCGCCAGCAGCCAATCGACAAGGAATGAAAAACTGTTTTTT
-	TRBD1	15	TRBV7-8	TRBJ2-5	CASSLTGTAQETQYF	TGTGCCAGCAGCTTAACCGGGACAGCCCAAGAGACCCAGTACTTC
-	TRBD1	15	TRBV27	TRBJ1-4	CASSPDRGYNEKLFF	TGTGCCAGCAGCCCCGACAGGGGTTATAATGAAAAACTGTTTTTT
-	-	16	TRBV7-9	TRBJ2-3	CASSLGGPSSTDTQYF	TGTGCCAGCAGCTTAGGGGGGCCCTCAAGCACAGATACGCAGTATTTT
-	-	13	TRBV11-2	TRBJ2-2	CASSRFTGGELFF	TGTGCCAGCAGCCGATTTACGGGCGGGGAGCTGTTTTTT
-	-	15	TRBV5-1	TRBJ2-5	CASSFQLAEQETQYF	TGCGCCAGCAGCTTCCAACTAGCAGAACAAGAGACCCAGTACTTC
-	-	18	TRBV4-3	TRBJ1-4	CASSQDGSVTARFGKLFF	TGCGCCAGCAGCCAAGATGGTTCAGTGACAGCCAGGTTTGGAAAACTGTTTTTT
-	TRBD2	15	TRBV2	TRBJ2-7	CASSTGTSGNYEQYF	TGTGCCAGCAGCACCGGGACTAGCGGGAACTACGAGCAGTACTTC
-	-	11	TRBV29-1	TRBJ2-1	CSVMTGSEQFF	TGCAGCGTTATGACGGGAAGTGAGCAGTTCTTC
-	-	15	TRBV7-6	TRBJ1-1	CASSLRAGGNTEAFF	TGTGCCAGCAGCCTACGGGCTGGGGGGAACACTGAAGCTTTCTTT
-	TRBD2	14	TRBV7-8	TRBJ2-3	CASSFGLGVDTQYF	TGTGCCAGCAGCTTCGGACTAGGGGTAGATACGCAGTATTTT
many	TRBD1	14	TRBV5-1	TRBJ2-3	CASSLVQGTDTQYF	TGCGCCAGCAGCTTGGTACAGGGGACAGATACGCAGTATTTT
medium-sized	-	14	TRBV7-9	TRBJ1-5	CASSKGAGNQPQHF	TGTGCCAGCAGCAAAGGGGCCGGCAATCAGCCCCAGCATTTT
-	TRBD1	14	TRBV29-1	TRBJ1-2	CSVEGYRGTYGYTF	TGCAGCGTTGAGGGTTACAGGGGAACGTATGGCTACACCTTC